A selection of T cell receptor beta chains follows, all from one sample in a study of T cells after yellow fever vaccination. TCRdb redid the calling of the 5' RACE reads with MiXCR, one entry per CDR3 protein. There are hundreds of thousands of distinct CDR3 sequences in the sample; 9.5% to 13% occur only once, and more than 15% lies in the top ten. Source: PBMCs, taken on the day of the first yellow fever vaccination. These receptors were collected from a man between 18 and 35 years old who received the YFV17D yellow fever vaccine. Both conserved end residues are part of each CDR3. Each record gives: V gene, J gene, D gene, clone size, CDR3 DNA, CDR3 protein. The D gene is left open where the match is weak. Clone size is stated in some rows and not others, as once, few, many or a class when expanded.

V gene: TRBV7-9; J gene: TRBJ2-7; D gene: TRBD1; clone size: -; CDR3 DNA: TGTGCCAGCAGCCAATCGGGACAGGGTTTCCACGAGCAGTACTTC; CDR3 protein: CASSQSGQGFHEQYF
V gene: TRBV6-1; J gene: TRBJ1-1; D gene: -; clone size: few; CDR3 DNA: TGTGCCAGCACCCCACGACCGGGGAGAGGTGAAGCTTTCTTT; CDR3 protein: CASTPRPGRGEAFF
V gene: TRBV5-1; J gene: TRBJ1-6; D gene: -; clone size: many; CDR3 DNA: TGCGCCAGCAGCGAGGACGGGGGATATTCACCCCTCCACTTT; CDR3 protein: CASSEDGGYSPLHF
V gene: TRBV20-1; J gene: TRBJ2-5; D gene: -; clone size: few; CDR3 DNA: TGCAGTGCTAGATGGGGCCCCACTACGACCCAGTACTTC; CDR3 protein: CSARWGPTTTQYF
V gene: TRBV4-1; J gene: TRBJ1-2; D gene: -; clone size: -; CDR3 DNA: TGCGCCAGCAGCCAAGTCTCTGGCCTTACACCCCGTGGCTACACCTTC; CDR3 protein: CASSQVSGLTPRGYTF
V gene: TRBV3-1; J gene: TRBJ2-7; D gene: TRBD1; clone size: few; CDR3 DNA: TGTGCCAGCAGCCAAGACCTCCGGACAGGACTTTACGAGCAGTACTTC; CDR3 protein: CASSQDLRTGLYEQYF
V gene: TRBV18; J gene: TRBJ1-1; D gene: -; clone size: few; CDR3 DNA: TGTGCCAGCTCACCGGGCAGAGTAGGATCTGAAGCTTTCTTT; CDR3 protein: CASSPGRVGSEAFF
V gene: TRBV5-6; J gene: TRBJ2-5; D gene: -; clone size: once; CDR3 DNA: TGTGCCAGCAGCTTGTTCAGGTGTGAGACCCAGTACTTC; CDR3 protein: CASSLFRCETQYF
V gene: TRBV5-4; J gene: TRBJ1-1; D gene: -; clone size: -; CDR3 DNA: TGTGCCAGCAGCTTGTCTTTGGGGGCATCGTTAGCTTTCTTT; CDR3 protein: CASSLSLGASLAFF
V gene: TRBV28; J gene: TRBJ2-2; D gene: TRBD1; clone size: many; CDR3 DNA: TGTGCCAGCAGGCCTTTCGACAGGGGCACCGGGGAGCTGTTTTTT; CDR3 protein: CASRPFDRGTGELFF
V gene: TRBV10-3; J gene: TRBJ2-5; D gene: -; clone size: few; CDR3 DNA: TGTGCCATCAGTGATGTGGAAACCCTACACAAGGGGCAAGAGACCCAGTACTTC; CDR3 protein: CAISDVETLHKGQETQYF
V gene: TRBV7-2; J gene: TRBJ2-2; D gene: -; clone size: few; CDR3 DNA: TGTGCCAGCAGCTTAAGGTTACAGGACCGAAGGGAGCTGTTTTTT; CDR3 protein: CASSLRLQDRRELFF
V gene: TRBV11-3; J gene: TRBJ2-7; D gene: -; clone size: few; CDR3 DNA: TGTGCCAGCAGCACTCTCGAGGGTGCCGAGCAGTACTTC; CDR3 protein: CASSTLEGAEQYF
V gene: TRBV7-9; J gene: TRBJ1-1; D gene: -; clone size: -; CDR3 DNA: TGTGCCAGCAGCTCACCCTGGACAAGGTCAAACACTGAAGCTTTCTTT; CDR3 protein: CASSSPWTRSNTEAFF
V gene: TRBV7-6; J gene: TRBJ2-7; D gene: TRBD1; clone size: -; CDR3 DNA: TGTGCCAGCAGCTTAGCGGGACAGGGGGCAGACGAGCAGTACTTC; CDR3 protein: CASSLAGQGADEQYF
V gene: TRBV9; J gene: TRBJ2-2; D gene: -; clone size: -; CDR3 DNA: TGTGCCAGCAGCGTAGCTCCTGTTGCCGGGGGGGAGCTGTTTTTT; CDR3 protein: CASSVAPVAGGELFF
V gene: TRBV7-9; J gene: TRBJ2-7; D gene: TRBD2; clone size: -; CDR3 DNA: TGTGCCAGCAGCACCTTGCTAGCGGAGTACGCTATAGAGCAGTACTTC; CDR3 protein: CASSTLLAEYAIEQYF
V gene: TRBV11-2; J gene: TRBJ2-5; D gene: TRBD1; clone size: -; CDR3 DNA: TGTGCCAGCAGCTTAGATCGTCAAGGGGGCGAGACCCAGTACTTC; CDR3 protein: CASSLDRQGGETQYF
V gene: TRBV28; J gene: TRBJ2-2; D gene: TRBD2; clone size: few; CDR3 DNA: TGTGCCAGCAGTCCTGGACTAGCGGGGAGCACCGGGGAGCTGTTTTTT; CDR3 protein: CASSPGLAGSTGELFF
V gene: TRBV5-1; J gene: TRBJ1-2; D gene: -; clone size: few; CDR3 DNA: TGCGCCAGCAGCTCCAACGGACGGACAGCTAATGGCTACACCTTC; CDR3 protein: CASSSNGRTANGYTF
V gene: TRBV20-1; J gene: TRBJ1-2; D gene: -; clone size: -; CDR3 DNA: TGCAGTGCTAGAGATCCATATGCAGGGGTTGGCGGCTACACCTTC; CDR3 protein: CSARDPYAGVGGYTF
V gene: TRBV11-2; J gene: TRBJ2-1; D gene: TRBD2; clone size: few; CDR3 DNA: TGTGCCAGCAGCTTCCCTAGCGGGGGTTATAGATCCTACAATGAGCAGTTCTTC; CDR3 protein: CASSFPSGGYRSYNEQFF
V gene: TRBV30; J gene: TRBJ2-7; D gene: -; clone size: -; CDR3 DNA: TGTGCCTGGAGAACAGGGTACGAGCAGTACTTC; CDR3 protein: CAWRTGYEQYF
V gene: TRBV20-1; J gene: TRBJ2-7; D gene: TRBD2; clone size: -; CDR3 DNA: TGCAGTGCTAGAGTAGGGCTAGCGGGGTCCCACGAGCAGTACTTC; CDR3 protein: CSARVGLAGSHEQYF
V gene: TRBV7-2; J gene: TRBJ1-5; D gene: TRBD1; clone size: -; CDR3 DNA: TGTGCCAGCAGCTTAGCTCTACCGGACAGGGGAGATCAGCCCCAGCATTTT; CDR3 protein: CASSLALPDRGDQPQHF
V gene: TRBV4-3; J gene: TRBJ2-5; D gene: -; clone size: many; CDR3 DNA: TGCGCCAGCAGCCAAGGATCTGGAGAGACCCAGTACTTC; CDR3 protein: CASSQGSGETQYF
V gene: TRBV29-1; J gene: TRBJ1-1; D gene: -; clone size: few; CDR3 DNA: TGCAGCGGTAACAGGGTGGGAACTGAAGCTTTCTTT; CDR3 protein: CSGNRVGTEAFF
V gene: TRBV12-3/TRBV12-4; J gene: TRBJ2-5; D gene: TRBD2; clone size: -; CDR3 DNA: TGTGCCAGCAGCCCGGCTAGCGGGGAAGAGACCCAGTACTTC; CDR3 protein: CASSPASGEETQYF
V gene: TRBV5-1; J gene: TRBJ1-2; D gene: -; clone size: many; CDR3 DNA: TGCGCCAGCAGCTTGGGTTATAACTATGGCTACACCTTC; CDR3 protein: CASSLGYNYGYTF
V gene: TRBV5-5; J gene: TRBJ1-3; D gene: -; clone size: few; CDR3 DNA: TGTGCCAGCAGCTTGCCAGGAAACTCTGGAAACACCATATATTTT; CDR3 protein: CASSLPGNSGNTIYF
V gene: TRBV20-1; J gene: TRBJ1-1; D gene: -; clone size: many; CDR3 DNA: TGCAGTGCTTACGACAGGCACACTGAAGCTTTCTTT; CDR3 protein: CSAYDRHTEAFF
V gene: TRBV10-3; J gene: TRBJ2-3; D gene: TRBD2; clone size: -; CDR3 DNA: TGTGCCATCAGTGAAGTTAGCGGGGCTGCAGATACGCAGTATTTT; CDR3 protein: CAISEVSGAADTQYF
V gene: TRBV12-3/TRBV12-4; J gene: TRBJ2-1; D gene: -; clone size: -; CDR3 DNA: TGTGCCAGCAGTCCAGGGGTGTTTCATGAGCAGTTCTTC; CDR3 protein: CASSPGVFHEQFF
V gene: TRBV18; J gene: TRBJ1-1; D gene: TRBD1; clone size: -; CDR3 DNA: TGTGCCAGCTCACCTATGACAGGGGGCTACACTGAAGCTTTCTTT; CDR3 protein: CASSPMTGGYTEAFF
V gene: TRBV4-1; J gene: TRBJ2-1; D gene: -; clone size: many; CDR3 DNA: TGCGCCAGCAGCCCGGGACTCCTGGGCAATGAGCAGTTCTTC; CDR3 protein: CASSPGLLGNEQFF
V gene: TRBV5-1; J gene: TRBJ2-1; D gene: TRBD1; clone size: -; CDR3 DNA: TGCGCCAGCAGGCCAGGACAGGGGGATGAGCAGTTCTTC; CDR3 protein: CASRPGQGDEQFF
V gene: TRBV5-1; J gene: TRBJ1-4; D gene: -; clone size: -; CDR3 DNA: TGCGCCAGCAAAGACGGCACAACTAATGAAAAACTGTTTTTT; CDR3 protein: CASKDGTTNEKLFF
V gene: TRBV5-1; J gene: TRBJ1-4; D gene: -; clone size: -; CDR3 DNA: TGCGCCAGCAGTAACCAGGGAATCGGTGAAAAACTGTTTTTT; CDR3 protein: CASSNQGIGEKLFF
V gene: TRBV7-2; J gene: TRBJ1-1; D gene: -; clone size: -; CDR3 DNA: TGTGCCAGCAGCTTAGCGGGGGCGCTCACTGAAGCTTTCTTT; CDR3 protein: CASSLAGALTEAFF
V gene: TRBV6-2/TRBV6-3; J gene: TRBJ1-2; D gene: -; clone size: -; CDR3 DNA: TGTGCCAGCAGTTACCCTACAGGGAATGGCTACACCTTC; CDR3 protein: CASSYPTGNGYTF
V gene: TRBV20-1; J gene: TRBJ2-1; D gene: -; clone size: few; CDR3 DNA: TGCAGTGCTGCGGCCCCCTACAATGAGCAGTTCTTC; CDR3 protein: CSAAAPYNEQFF
V gene: TRBV6-1; J gene: TRBJ2-5; D gene: -; clone size: few; CDR3 DNA: TGTGCCAGCAGATCCACAGGGAGAGAAGAGACCCAGTACTTC; CDR3 protein: CASRSTGREETQYF
V gene: TRBV14; J gene: TRBJ2-7; D gene: TRBD1; clone size: -; CDR3 DNA: TGTGCCAGCAGCCATTCCCGGGACAGGTTCTACGAGCAGTACTTC; CDR3 protein: CASSHSRDRFYEQYF
V gene: TRBV29-1; J gene: TRBJ2-6; D gene: -; clone size: -; CDR3 DNA: TGCAGCGTGGGGACGGTGGAGTCGGTGACTGGGGCCAACGTCCTGACTTTC; CDR3 protein: CSVGTVESVTGANVLTF
V gene: TRBV5-1; J gene: TRBJ2-5; D gene: TRBD1; clone size: -; CDR3 DNA: TGCGCCAGCAGTCCGACAGGGCGAGGGGAAGAGACCCAGTACTTC; CDR3 protein: CASSPTGRGEETQYF
V gene: TRBV6-2/TRBV6-3; J gene: TRBJ1-5; D gene: -; clone size: few; CDR3 DNA: TGTGCCGCGGCTTCAAGCAATCAGCCCCAGCATTTT; CDR3 protein: CAAASSNQPQHF
V gene: TRBV5-1; J gene: TRBJ2-5; D gene: -; clone size: few; CDR3 DNA: TGCGCCAGCAGCGCCCAGGGGTCCCAAGAGACCCAGTACTTC; CDR3 protein: CASSAQGSQETQYF
V gene: TRBV6-5; J gene: TRBJ2-1; D gene: -; clone size: -; CDR3 DNA: TGTGCCAGCAGTTACTCAACGGGGGCGTCCTACAATGAGCAGTTCTTC; CDR3 protein: CASSYSTGASYNEQFF
V gene: TRBV6-2/TRBV6-3; J gene: TRBJ2-1; D gene: -; clone size: few; CDR3 DNA: TGTGCCAGCAGTTACTCGGGACCGGGATACGGCAATGAGCAGTTCTTC; CDR3 protein: CASSYSGPGYGNEQFF
V gene: TRBV20-1; J gene: TRBJ1-2; D gene: -; clone size: few; CDR3 DNA: TGCAGTGCTAGAGAGGACCTGGTGGGCGGCTACACCTTC; CDR3 protein: CSAREDLVGGYTF
V gene: TRBV12-3/TRBV12-4; J gene: TRBJ1-6; D gene: TRBD1; clone size: many; CDR3 DNA: TGTGCCAGCAGAGCGGGACAGGGGAGAAATTCACCCCTCCACTTT; CDR3 protein: CASRAGQGRNSPLHF
V gene: TRBV7-2; J gene: TRBJ2-1; D gene: TRBD2; clone size: many; CDR3 DNA: TGTGCCAGCAGACCCCTCAGCGGGGGCGGCTACAATGAGCAGTTCTTC; CDR3 protein: CASRPLSGGGYNEQFF
V gene: TRBV20-1; J gene: TRBJ2-1; D gene: -; clone size: few; CDR3 DNA: TGCAGCGCAAGGGGGGCCCGGCACGTGGGGGAGCAGTTCTTC; CDR3 protein: CSARGARHVGEQFF
V gene: TRBV6-2/TRBV6-3; J gene: TRBJ2-1; D gene: TRBD2; clone size: few; CDR3 DNA: TGTGCCAGCAGTGACAAAATAGCGGGGGGGGATGAGCAGTTCTTC; CDR3 protein: CASSDKIAGGDEQFF
V gene: TRBV9; J gene: TRBJ1-2; D gene: -; clone size: -; CDR3 DNA: TGTGCCAGCCGACGGGGGGGCGTTTATGGCTACACCTTC; CDR3 protein: CASRRGGVYGYTF
V gene: TRBV15; J gene: TRBJ2-1; D gene: TRBD2; clone size: few; CDR3 DNA: TGTGCCACCAGCAGAGAAGGCGGGGGGGCAAATGAGCAGTTCTTC; CDR3 protein: CATSREGGGANEQFF
V gene: TRBV5-1; J gene: TRBJ2-5; D gene: -; clone size: -; CDR3 DNA: TGCGCCAGCAGCTTGTGGACCTCAGGCGCACAAGAGACCCAGTACTTC; CDR3 protein: CASSLWTSGAQETQYF
V gene: TRBV5-1; J gene: TRBJ1-1; D gene: TRBD1; clone size: many; CDR3 DNA: TGCGCCAGCAGCACGGGGACAGATTTCAGGAACACTGAAGCTTTCTTT; CDR3 protein: CASSTGTDFRNTEAFF
V gene: TRBV5-5; J gene: TRBJ2-3; D gene: -; clone size: few; CDR3 DNA: TGTGCCAGCAGCTTGGTCGCGTATACGCAGTATTTT; CDR3 protein: CASSLVAYTQYF
V gene: TRBV5-1; J gene: TRBJ2-2; D gene: -; clone size: -; CDR3 DNA: TGCGCCAGCAGCTTTGGACAGACCGGGGAGCTGTTTTTT; CDR3 protein: CASSFGQTGELFF